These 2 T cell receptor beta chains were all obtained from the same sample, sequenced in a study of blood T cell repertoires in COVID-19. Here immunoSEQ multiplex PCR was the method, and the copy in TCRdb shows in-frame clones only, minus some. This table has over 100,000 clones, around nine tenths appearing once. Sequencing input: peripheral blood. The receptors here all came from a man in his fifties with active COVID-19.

The CDR3 DNA is TGTGCCAGCAGCCCGCGTTGGGGCGACGAGCAGTACTTC. It encodes CASSPRWGDEQYF. The chain is built from TRBV7-2 and TRBJ2-7, with a tentative D call TRBD1 (5 bases). The CDR3 covers 13 residues. The V gene lost 5 bases and the J gene lost 5 bases, with 13 bases spanning the gap. Germline V CDR1 and CDR2: SGHTA, FQGNSA.

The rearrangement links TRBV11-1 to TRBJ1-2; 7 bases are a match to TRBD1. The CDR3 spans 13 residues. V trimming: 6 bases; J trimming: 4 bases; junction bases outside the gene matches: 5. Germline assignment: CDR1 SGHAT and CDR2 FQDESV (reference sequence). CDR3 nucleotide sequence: TGTGCCAGCAGGGACAGGTTTGGCTATGGCTACACCTTC. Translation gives CASRDRFGYGYTF.